This T cell receptor (beta chain) is drawn from a study of monozygotic twins with inflammatory bowel disease (dated by TCRdb to about 2019). About the study as a whole: In total, around 28 monozygotic twin pairs made up the full study: 19 Danish pairs, all IBD-discordant, plus nine German pairs, of which four were IBD-concordant and five were IBD-discordant. The search for disease-associated traits relied mainly on comparing IBD patients with their genetically identical healthy co-twins within discordant pairs. Each individual had, on average, about 151 000 unique TCRalpha sequences and 181 000 unique TCRbeta sequences available for analysis.

The protocol used for the library was 5' RACE. For each TCR library, about 4,000 ng of total RNA was used. For each sample, cDNA synthesis with SMARTScribe reverse transcriptase was split into eight separate reactions. During cDNA synthesis, unique molecular identifiers containing a 6-nucleotide sample barcode were introduced by template switching. TCRalpha and TCRbeta cDNA was amplified in two nested PCRs of roughly 16 and 10 cycles, and bead purification was carried out after each PCR. Before amplification, the cDNA was both treated with uracil DNA-glycosylase and purified with the QIAquick PCR purification kit. The second PCR added Illumina TruSeq-compatible adapters along with sample-specific barcodes. Library quality and concentration were checked on TapeStation and Qubit, and libraries were pooled at about 5 ng each. Sequencing of the pooled libraries was done on an Illumina HiSeq2500 single-index Rapid Run using custom sequencing primers and 2 x 100 bp reads. Per the authors' processing: MiGEC version 1.2.6 was used for UMI-based consensus assembly, which corrected PCR and sequencing errors. MiXCR version 2.1.1 was used for V(D)J alignment, clonotype assembly and CDR3 extraction. To normalise gene usage, clonotype sharing and MAIT/NKT TCR abundance, the analysis used the top 1000, 10 000 and 20 000 clonotypes per sample. Diversity was computed as the inverse Simpson index with the vegan R package after downsampling to 27 000 UMIs. Statistical testing used paired Mann-Whitney U tests on the discordant twin pairs and applied Benjamini-Hochberg correction for multiple testing. With the reads reprocessed by TCRdb, a single entry stands for each CDR3 protein sequence and no DNA is reported. The V and J calls come from TCRdb's annotation, not from the publication. This sample's records show 300,000 to 350,000 distinct CDR3 sequences. The ten largest clones take up around 2% of the sample.

Broader findings and caveats from the paper: Measured by the inverse Simpson index, TCRbeta repertoire diversity was lower in IBD patients than in their healthy co-twins. Compared with healthy twins, IBD patients shared fewer clonotypes with other individuals, and the difference was most pronounced in patients with signs of disease activity. No single strong signal or clonotype linked to IBD turned up in the results, so the idea that one exists was not supported. Because patients were on differing immunosuppressive treatments, the repertoires may have picked up extra background noise and inter-individual variability. Repertoire similarity did not differ between concordant and discordant twins, which could be due to limited statistical power. The analysis was unable to tell different T cell subtypes apart.

From each donor, an approximately 2.5 ml peripheral blood sample was drawn into PAXgene tubes and stored at -80 degrees C. Without any T cell sorting, total RNA was extracted from whole blood using the PAXgene blood miRNA kit on an automated QIAcube. Deep TCRalpha and TCRbeta repertoire profiling with unique molecular barcoding was performed on peripheral blood of monozygotic twin pairs concordant or discordant for inflammatory bowel disease. Smoking habits were recorded for all twin pairs, and each individual was classified as a current, former or never smoker. For this clonotype: Its cognate antigen has yet to be identified.

The clonotype was recovered from a human donor with ulcerative colitis or Crohn's disease, or a healthy co-twin of an affected twin (not recorded which). The sequencing input was blood.

The CDR3 protein: CATSRGPTARETQYF. This sequence uses TRBV15 and TRBJ2-5. Including cysteine and phenylalanine, the CDR3 has 15 amino acids. The DNA is unrecorded. CDR1 LNHNV and CDR2 YYDKDF are derived from the germline V gene (reference sequence).